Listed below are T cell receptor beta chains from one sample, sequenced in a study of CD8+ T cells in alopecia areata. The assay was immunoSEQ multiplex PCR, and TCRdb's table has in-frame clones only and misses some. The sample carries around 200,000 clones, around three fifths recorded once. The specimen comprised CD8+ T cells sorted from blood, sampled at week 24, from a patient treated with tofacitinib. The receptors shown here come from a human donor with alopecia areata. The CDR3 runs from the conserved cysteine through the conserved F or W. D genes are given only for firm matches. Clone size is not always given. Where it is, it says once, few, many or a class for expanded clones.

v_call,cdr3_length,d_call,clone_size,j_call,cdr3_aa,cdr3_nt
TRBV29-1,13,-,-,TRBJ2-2,CSVEIGNTGELFF,TGCAGCGTTGAAATAGGGAACACCGGGGAGCTGTTTTTT
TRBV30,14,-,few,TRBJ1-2,CAWSFGGDFYGYTF,TGTGCCTGGAGTTTTGGTGGTGATTTCTATGGCTACACCTTC
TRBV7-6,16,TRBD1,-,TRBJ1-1,CASSLGQQGARTEAFF,TGTGCCAGCAGCCTAGGCCAACAGGGGGCGAGGACTGAAGCTTTCTTT
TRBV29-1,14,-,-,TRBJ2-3,CSVDGLDRTDTQYF,TGCAGCGTTGACGGCCTCGACCGCACAGATACGCAGTATTTT
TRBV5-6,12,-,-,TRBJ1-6,CASSSGNSPLHF,TGTGCCAGCAGCTCGGGGAATTCACCCCTCCACTTT
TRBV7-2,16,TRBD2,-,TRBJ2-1,CASSLVGGGAVDEQFF,TGTGCCAGCAGCTTAGTCGGCGGGGGGGCTGTGGATGAGCAGTTCTTC
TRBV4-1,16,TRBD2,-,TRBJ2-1,CASSHWAETSSREQFF,TGCGCCAGCAGCCATTGGGCCGAGACTAGCAGCCGGGAGCAGTTCTTC
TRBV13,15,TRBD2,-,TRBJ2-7,CASSPRTSGPYEQYF,TGTGCCAGCAGCCCCCGGACTAGCGGACCCTACGAGCAGTACTTC
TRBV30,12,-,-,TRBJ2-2,CAWSVKAGELFF,TGTGCCTGGAGTGTAAAGGCCGGGGAGCTGTTTTTT
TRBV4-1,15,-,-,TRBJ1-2,CASSQDSGANYGYTF,TGCGCCAGCAGCCAAGATTCGGGAGCCAACTATGGCTACACCTTC
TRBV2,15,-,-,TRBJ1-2,CASRTDAGANYGYTF,TGTGCCAGCAGGACGGACGCGGGAGCTAACTATGGCTACACCTTC